The next 25 T cell receptor beta chains were all read from a single sample in a study of T cell repertoires in cytomegalovirus infection. TCRdb re-called the reads through MiXCR, storing one row per CDR3 protein. The table lists about 830,000 distinct CDR3 sequences, 32% of them singletons, with around 12% in the top ten. These receptors are not linked to any known antigen. The specimen was cultured CD8+ T cells from PBMCs, collected from culture after CMV antigen stimulation. These receptors were collected from a human donor in good health (CMV status not recorded). Some clones in this sample may be carry-over from other donors' samples.

J is TRBJ2-7 and V is TRBV7-6; TRBD1 is a possible D gene (6 bases). V was shortened by 4 bases and J by 3 bases, with 10 bases between the two germline ends. The germline CDR1 and CDR2 sequences are SGHVS and FNYEAQ. The CDR3 is 13 amino acids. CDR3 protein: CASSSEDSYEQYV. The CDR3 region has the DNA TGTGCCAGCAGCTCGGAGGACAGCTACGAGCAGTACGTC.

This rearrangement joins TRBV5-4 to TRBJ1-2; a possible D gene is TRBD1 (6 bases). The CDR3 consists of 15 residues. The germline V gene has CDR1 SGHNT and CDR2 YYREEE (reference sequence). Trimming cost V 0 bases and J 4 bases, with 13 bases left between them. The CDR3, as DNA: TGTGCCAGCAGCTTGGACGGGGGAGGGGGCTATGGCTACACCTTC. Its protein is CASSLDGGGGYGYTF. Full variable domain (outside the CDR3, taken from reference TRBV5-4 and TRBJ1-2): ETGVTQSPTHLIKTRGQQVTLRCSSQSGHNTVSWYQQALGQGPQFIFQYYREEENGRGNFPPRFSGLQFPNYSSELNVNALELDDSALYLCASSLDGGGGYGYTFGSGTRLTVV.

This clonotype was observed a single time. The chain joins TRBV9 to TRBJ1-1; D uncertain. The V and J ends lost 2 bases and 8 bases respectively, with 13 bases between them. Per the germline V gene, CDR1 is SGDLS and CDR2 is YYNGEE. The CDR3 is made up of 13 amino acids. CDR3 amino acids: CASSVTPREEAFF. The DNA of the CDR3 is TGTGCCAGCAGCGTGACGCCCCGGGAGGAAGCTTTCTTT. The complete variable domain, with remaining parts taken from reference TRBV9 and TRBJ1-1, reads DSGVTQTPKHLITATGQRVTLRCSPRSGDLSVYWYQQSLDQGLQFLIQYYNGEERAKGNILERFSAQQFPDLHSELNLSSLELGDSALYFCASSVTPREEAFFGQGTRLTVV.

This chain connects TRBV15 to TRBJ2-7; weak D call: TRBD1 (6 bases). CDR1 LNHNV and CDR2 YYDKDF come from the germline V gene (reference sequence). The V end lost 1 base, the J end lost 0 bases, and 10 bases lay between the germline ends. The CDR3 is 15 amino acids. The CDR3 loop is CATSRGTGPSYEQYV. DNA of the CDR3: TGTGCCACCAGCAGAGGTACAGGGCCCTCCTACGAGCAGTACGTC.

This sequence joins TRBV19 and TRBJ1-1, with a tentative D call TRBD1 (6 bases). This CDR3 has 14 residues. Germline V gene data show CDR1 as LNHDA and CDR2 as SQIVND (reference sequence). The germline V and J ends were trimmed by 5 bases and 4 bases, with 14 bases remaining between them. The CDR3 sequence: CASSPQGTITEAFF. CDR3 bases: TGTGCCAGTAGTCCTCAGGGGACTATCACTGAAGCTTTCTTT.

This clonotype was counted ten times or more. The chain has TRBV7-2 and TRBJ1-4; unclear D gene. This CDR3 is 14 amino acids long. Trimming removed 2 bases at V and 4 bases at J, with 8 bases between. CDR1 and CDR2 (germline): SGHTA, FQGNSA. The CDR3 sequence: CASSLRSFNEKLFF. The CDR3 nucleotides are TGTGCCAGCAGCTTAAGGTCTTTTAATGAAAAACTGTTTTTT.

This clonotype was detected only a few times. The V gene is TRBV28, the J gene TRBJ2-3, with 9 bases fitting TRBD2. This CDR3 has 16 residues. Unmatched junction bases numbered 5, after V lost 2 bases and J lost 2 bases. Germline V gene lookup returns CDR1 MDHEN and CDR2 SYDVKM. The CDR3 DNA reads TGTGCCAGCAGTTTAGCTAGCGGGGATATCACAGATACGCAGTATTTT. It yields the protein CASSLASGDITDTQYF.

This clonotype was observed a handful of times. This sequence joins TRBV12-3 or TRBV12-4 and TRBJ2-3; unclear D gene. CDR3 length: 15 residues. V gave up 3 bases and J gave up 2 bases, with 12 bases separating them. The CDR3 bases are TGTGCCAGCAGTTTTTCGGCAGGAGCCACAGATACGCAGTATTTT. It codes for CASSFSAGATDTQYF.

Comments on this clonotype: A junction end diverges from the germline sequence, so it may reflect a read error. The chain combines TRBV7-2 with TRBJ1-2, with 8 positions matching TRBD1. This CDR3 is built from 15 residues. CDR1 is SGHTA, CDR2 FQGNSA, per germline. CDR3 coding DNA: TGTGTCAGCAGCCCAGGGACAGGCACTATGAATGGCTACACCTTC. Translation: CVSSPGTGTMNGYTF. Variable domain in full (rest from reference TRBV7-2 and TRBJ1-2): GAGVSQSPSNKVTEKGKDVELRCDPISGHTALYWYRQSLGQGLEFLIYFQGNSAPDKSGLPSDRFSAERTGGSVSTLTIQRTQQEDSAVYLCVSSPGTGTMNGYTFGSGTRLTVV.

This clonotype has at least ten counts. This chain uses TRBV6-6 with TRBJ2-2, with 9 bases lining up with TRBD1. This CDR3 region has 15 residues. Per the germline V gene, CDR1 is MNHNY and CDR2 is SVGAGI (reference sequence). The junction had 6 bases not matched to a gene; V was cut back by 5 bases and J by 5 bases. This chain's CDR3 is CASSTRTGDTGELFF. In DNA, the CDR3 is TGTGCCAGCAGTACTCGGACAGGGGATACCGGGGAGCTGTTTTTT.

The rearrangement links TRBV20-1 to TRBJ2-5, with D maybe TRBD1 (5 bases). Germline V CDR1 and CDR2: DFQATT, SNEGSKA (reference sequence). The length of the CDR3 is 13 residues. Between the trimmed V and J ends, which lost 3 bases and 0 bases, there was a span of 8 bases. In DNA form, the CDR3 reads TGCAGTGCTAGTATGACAGACCAAGAGACCCAGTACTTC. It translates to CSASMTDQETQYF.

This clonotype has at least ten counts. The chain links TRBV7-8 to TRBJ2-3; D is uncertain. V shed 4 bases and J shed 4 bases, with 12 bases lying between them. Germline CDR1 is SGHVS and CDR2 is FQNEAQ. The CDR3 is 14 residues long. CDR3 DNA sequence: TGTGCCAGCAGCTCCCTCGGACCCCCAGATACGCAGTATTTT. Translating it yields CASSSLGPPDTQYF. Supplemented by reference TRBV7-8 and TRBJ2-3, the full variable domain reads GAGVSQSPRYKVAKRGQDVALRCDPISGHVSLFWYQQALGQGPEFLTYFQNEAQLDKSGLPSDRFFAERPEGSVSTLKIQRTQQEDSAVYLCASSSLGPPDTQYFGPGTRLTVL.

V usage is TRBV5-1 and J usage is TRBJ1-1, with 9 bases aligning to TRBD1. Losses at the gene ends were 0 bases for V and 8 bases for J; bases not matched to a gene: 5. The CDR3 loop spans 14 amino acids. Germline V lookup: CDR1 SGHRS, CDR2 YFSETQ. The CDR3 is CASSLVWDRAEAFF. In DNA form, the CDR3 reads TGCGCCAGCAGCTTGGTTTGGGACAGGGCCGAAGCTTTCTTT.

The V call is TRBV7-6, the J call TRBJ2-3; 8 nucleotides agree with TRBD2. CDR3 length equals 15 residues. V was clipped by 0 bases and J by 4 bases; unmatched bases: 3. In germline, CDR1 is SGHVS, CDR2 FNYEAQ. CDR3 in amino acids: CASSLAGLAPDTQYF. For the CDR3, the DNA is TGTGCCAGCAGCTTAGCAGGACTAGCCCCAGATACGCAGTATTTT.

This chain joins TRBV12-3 or TRBV12-4 and TRBJ2-7; 7 bases fit TRBD2. V lost 5 bases to trimming and J lost 0 bases; unmatched junction nucleotides: 4. CDR3 length: 14 amino acids. In nucleotides, the CDR3 is TGTGCCAGCAGTCCTAGCGGTCCCTCCTACGAGCAGTACTTC. This translates into CASSPSGPSYEQYF.

This clonotype showed up just a few times. This sequence joins TRBV7-6 and TRBJ2-7; TRBD2 matches at 8 bases. The J segment lost 7 bases and the V segment lost 4 bases, leaving 9 bases of the junction unmatched. CDR3 length equals 14 residues. Germline values: CDR1 SGHVS, CDR2 FNYEAQ. The CDR3 DNA follows: TGTGCCAGCAGCTCGGGACTAGACGTTTGGGAGCAGTACTTC. Translating it yields CASSSGLDVWEQYF.

The chain couples TRBV29-1 to TRBJ1-2, with TRBD1 matching 7 bases. Trimming took 7 bases from V and 4 from J; bases not matched to a gene: 12. This CDR3 has 14 residues. Germline V CDR1 and CDR2: SQVTM, ANQGSEA. CDR3 region: CSAIGDSVSYGYTF. The CDR3 DNA sequence: TGCAGCGCAATAGGGGACAGCGTCTCCTATGGCTACACCTTC.

The V gene is TRBV5-5, the J gene TRBJ2-1; possible D gene TRBD2, 5 bases. CDR1 SGHKS and CDR2 YYEKEE come from the germline V gene (reference sequence). Trimming removed 1 base from V and 9 bases from J, with 14 bases in between. This CDR3 has 14 amino acids. The CDR3: CASSLRVRVTEQFF. The CDR3, as DNA: TGTGCCAGCAGCTTGAGGGTGAGGGTAACTGAGCAGTTCTTC.

This clonotype has only a few counts. This chain connects TRBV6-5 to TRBJ1-6; D is ambiguous. There are 17 residues in the CDR3. Germline V gene lookup returns CDR1 MNHEY and CDR2 SVGAGI. The V end was cut by 0 bases, the J end by 0 bases, with 9 bases between. CDR3 coding DNA: TGTGCCAGCAGTTACTCGATGCAGCTCTCCTATAATTCACCCCTCCACTTT. It encodes CASSYSMQLSYNSPLHF.

As DNA, the CDR3 is TGTGCCAGCAGTTCGGGACGATGGACCCTTGGCTACACCTTC. Translated: CASSSGRWTLGYTF. The chain recombines TRBV11-2 with TRBJ1-2, with a tentative D call TRBD1 (5 bases). V lost 6 bases to trimming and J lost 7 bases, with 18 bases between them. The CDR3 is 14 residues long. Germline CDR1 and CDR2: SGHAT and FQNNGV.

A few counts support this clonotype. The chain joins TRBV12-5 to TRBJ1-2, with a tentative D call TRBD1 (6 bases). V was clipped by 4 bases and J by 3 bases, with 18 bases between them. The germline CDR1 and CDR2 sequences are LGHNT and FRNRAP. This CDR3 is built from 16 residues. CDR3 coding DNA: TGTGCTAGTGGTTACTCCAGGGGAGATGTGGACTATGGCTACACCTTC. Amino acids: CASGYSRGDVDYGYTF.

This clonotype appeared a single time. The chain recombines TRBV4-2 with TRBJ1-5; maybe TRBD1 (6 bases). CDR1 and CDR2 from the germline V gene are LGHNA and YNFKEQ. Trimming stripped 4 bases from V and 5 bases from J, with 12 bases between. This CDR3 contains 14 residues. CDR3 sequence (DNA): TGTGCCAGCAGCCTGCCAGGGGTGGATCAGCCCCAGCATTTT. This translates into CASSLPGVDQPQHF.

The chain uses TRBV6-2 or TRBV6-3 and TRBJ1-1; possible D gene TRBD1, 5 bases. The V end was cut by 2 bases, the J end by 1 base, with 14 bases between. The CDR3 totals 16 residues. Germline CDR1 is MNHEY and CDR2 is SVGEGT. Here the CDR3 reads CASSYMGRRSNTEAFF. CDR3 sequence (DNA): TGTGCCAGCAGTTACATGGGACGGCGATCGAACACTGAAGCTTTCTTT.

There are a few counts of this clonotype. The genes are TRBV7-6 and TRBJ2-7; perhaps TRBD1 as D (6 bases). Per germline, CDR1 SGHVS and CDR2 FNYEAQ. Trimming pared 1 base from V and 4 bases from J, leaving 17 bases between. The CDR3 covers 16 residues. The CDR3 DNA is TGTGCCAGCAGCTTAGGAGGGACACCGTGGGGATACGAGCAGTACGTC. The encoded protein is CASSLGGTPWGYEQYV.

The chain carries TRBV7-9 and TRBJ2-5; 8 nucleotides match TRBD2. The V gene's germline CDR1 is SEHNR and CDR2 FQNEAQ (reference sequence). After removal of 5 bases from V and 1 base from J, the junction contained 12 bases not matched to a gene. This CDR3 is 17 amino acids long. The CDR3 protein is CASSPSGGAEVQETQYF. DNA for the CDR3: TGTGCCAGCAGCCCCTCCGGGGGGGCCGAGGTCCAAGAGACCCAGTACTTC.